The 27 T cell receptor beta chains below were found in one sample sequenced in a study of blood T cells in healthy people across ages. PCR was performed a second time for roughly 7 to 12 cycles using a sample-barcoded 5' primer and a J-beta primer mix. TCRdb re-analysed the 5' RACE reads in MiXCR, keeping a single row per CDR3 protein. The table records about 1.1 million distinct CDR3 sequences, 35% to 40% of them present only once. Sequencing was done on a sample of blood. These receptors were collected from a man aged 18 to 30 in good health.

This clonotype was found many times. The rearrangement links TRBV12-3 or TRBV12-4 to TRBJ2-1, with TRBD1 identical over 7 bases. The CDR3 sequence is 14 residues long. V was pared by 4 bases and J by 9 bases, with 9 bases of the junction left unmatched. CDR3 DNA: TGTGCCAGCAGTTCCCGTGACAGGGTCGGTGAGCAGTTCTTC. This codes for CASSSRDRVGEQFF.

The genes are TRBV12-3 or TRBV12-4 and TRBJ2-5; D may be TRBD2 (5 bases). The CDR3 is 17 residues long. Trimming left V 5 bases short and J 4 bases short, with 23 bases between. The CDR3 region is CASSPPASSFLSETQYF. CDR3 in DNA: TGTGCCAGCAGTCCCCCGGCTAGCTCGTTCTTATCAGAGACCCAGTACTTC.

V is TRBV7-2 and J is TRBJ2-4; 7 bases are a match to TRBD1. The J call is doubtful: the DNA matches TRBJ2-7 better. This CDR3 spans 15 amino acids. Germline V CDR1 and CDR2: SGHTA, FQGNSA. CDR3 coding DNA: TGTGCCAGCAGCATGGGACAGAGCCTCTCCTACGAGCAGTACTTC. Residues: CASSMGQSLSYEQYF.

This clonotype occurred a few times. The chain carries TRBV6-5 and TRBJ2-7; TRBD2 aligns across 9 bases. Germline CDR1 and CDR2: MNHEY and SVGAGI. This CDR3 contains 17 residues. The trim removed 0 bases at V and 1 base at J, leaving 7 bases unmatched. The CDR3 DNA sequence: TGTGCCAGCAGTTACTCTATGAGCGGGGGGCTATCCTACGAGCAGTACTTC. It encodes CASSYSMSGGLSYEQYF.

The chain uses TRBV7-3 and TRBJ1-1; tentative D call: TRBD1 (5 bases). Trimming stripped 5 bases from V and 4 bases from J, with 17 bases between. The CDR3 contains 15 residues. From germline, CDR1 is SGHTA and CDR2 FQGTGA. In nucleotides, the CDR3 is TGTGCCAGCAGCCTCCGGGCTCAAGGGGTCACTGAAGCTTTCTTT. Its protein product is CASSLRAQGVTEAFF.

This clonotype was picked up a small number of times. Just one base apart from a much larger clone, this may be a read error. The gene calls are TRBV3-1 and TRBJ1-1; 7 positions agree with TRBD1. The junction had 13 bases not matched to a gene; V was cut back by 7 bases and J by 11 bases. CDR3 size: 13 residues. Germline V lookup: CDR1 LGHDT, CDR2 YNNKEL (reference sequence). CDR3 DNA: TGTGCCAGCAACGCTGGTGCAGGGGGTAGTGCTTTCTTT. It specifies CASNAGAGGSAFF.

The genes are TRBV16 and TRBJ2-7, with 9 bases lining up with TRBD1. Germline CDR1 and CDR2: KGHSY and FQNENV. With V trimmed by 1 base and J by 1 base, 5 bases remained unmatched. The CDR3 is made up of 16 amino acids. The DNA for the CDR3 is TGTGCCAGCAGCCAATTCGGGACAGGGTTGTCCTACGAGCAGTACTTC. Protein: CASSQFGTGLSYEQYF.

This clonotype has just a few counts. The V gene is TRBV28, the J gene TRBJ2-1; 14 bases agree with TRBD2. The CDR3 consists of 17 residues. Per the germline V gene, CDR1 is MDHEN and CDR2 is SYDVKM. V lost 4 bases and J lost 5; bases outside the gene matches: 7. The CDR3 sequence is CASSSPGLAGVNNEQFF. The CDR3 nucleotides are TGTGCCAGCAGTTCCCCGGGACTAGCGGGGGTCAACAATGAGCAGTTCTTC.

This clonotype has a handful of counts. The junction differs from germline at one of its ends, possibly a read error. CDR3 residues: CASSLELDRNTEAFF. In DNA form, the CDR3 reads TGTGCCAGCAGCCTGGAACTAGACAGGAACACTGAGGCTTTCTTT. This sequence joins TRBV6-6 and TRBJ1-1; tentatively, D is TRBD1 (6 bases). Germline CDR1 is MNHNY and CDR2 is SVGAGI (reference sequence). The CDR3 is 15 residues long.

The genes are TRBV29-1 and TRBJ1-5; 7 nucleotides align to TRBD1. Losses at the gene ends were 4 bases for V and 5 bases for J; bases not matched to a gene: 5. The CDR3 has 13 residues. CDR1 SQVTM and CDR2 ANQGSEA come from the germline V gene. CDR3 DNA: TGCAGCGTTGGAACAGGGGATTATCAGCCCCAGCATTTT. Amino acids: CSVGTGDYQPQHF.

V and J are TRBV20-1 and TRBJ2-1; tentatively, D is TRBD2 (5 bases). Germline values: CDR1 DFQATT, CDR2 SNEGSKA (reference sequence). This CDR3 is built from 12 residues. The CDR3: CSFQLVSNEQFF. CDR3 in DNA: TGCAGCTTCCAACTAGTTTCCAATGAGCAGTTCTTC.

This clonotype was counted a few times. The rearrangement links TRBV9 to TRBJ2-3; D remains ambiguous. V was trimmed by 0 bases and J by 6 bases, leaving 17 bases between them. Germline assignment: CDR1 SGDLS and CDR2 YYNGEE. The CDR3 has 16 residues. CDR3 bases: TGTGCCAGCAGCGTAGGTAACAGACAACCCCCGGATACGCAGTATTTT. It yields the protein CASSVGNRQPPDTQYF.

This clonotype occurred a few times. The chain employs TRBV5-1 and TRBJ2-1; D is unresolved. Germline-derived CDR1 and CDR2 are SGHRS and YFSETQ. Trimming removed 2 bases from V and 2 bases from J, with 8 bases in between. The CDR3 totals 14 residues. Here the CDR3 reads CASSFTAPYNEQFF. The CDR3 DNA is TGCGCCAGCAGCTTCACAGCCCCCTACAATGAGCAGTTCTTC.

In this sample, this clonotype turned up many times. The chain uses TRBV9 and TRBJ2-7; the D is unclear. The CDR3 has 12 amino acids. Germline values: CDR1 SGDLS, CDR2 YYNGEE. V was cut by 2 bases and J by 7 bases, with 10 bases left in between. This chain's CDR3 is CASSVDNGEQYF. CDR3 DNA sequence: TGTGCCAGCAGCGTCGACAACGGTGAGCAGTACTTC.

On this clonotype itself: A read error may explain this, as a much larger clone is one base away. V and J are TRBV12-3 or TRBV12-4 and TRBJ1-2; D remains ambiguous. The CDR3 runs to 15 residues. Trimming pared 6 bases from V and 7 bases from J, leaving 21 bases between. The CDR3 loop reads CASSWGSNSGGGYTF. Here the CDR3 DNA reads TGTGCCAGCAGCTGGGGAAGCAACAGCGGTGGTGGCTACACCTTC.

For this clonotype: A much more abundant neighbour one base away suggests this may be a read error. The rearrangement uses TRBV7-6 and TRBJ1-2, with a tentative D call TRBD1 (5 bases). Trimming removed 5 bases at V and 2 bases at J, with 9 bases between. In germline, CDR1 is SGHVS, CDR2 FNYEAQ. This CDR3 has 13 amino acids. This chain's CDR3 is CASSVWGNYGYTF. Written as DNA, the CDR3 is TGTGCCAGCAGCGTATGGGGGAACTATGGCTACACCTTC.

The DNA for the CDR3 is TGCAGTGGGACCGAGAGCTCCTACGAGCAGTACTTC. Encoded protein: CSGTESSYEQYF. This sequence joins TRBV20-1 and TRBJ2-7, with D hard to call. The CDR3 length is 12 residues. The germline V gene encodes CDR1 DFQATT and CDR2 SNEGSKA (reference sequence). V lost 7 bases and J lost 0, with 10 bases in between.

The genes are TRBV2 and TRBJ1-6; no definite D call. Trimming removed 7 bases at V and 5 bases at J, with 15 bases between. The germline V gene encodes CDR1 SNHLY and CDR2 FYNNEI. The CDR3 has 15 residues. The CDR3 is CASKGLQTNNSPLHF. CDR3 nucleotide sequence: TGTGCCAGCAAGGGTTTACAGACAAATAATTCACCCCTCCACTTT.

V usage is TRBV29-1 and J usage is TRBJ1-1, with D hard to call. V gave up 3 bases and J gave up 0 bases, with 8 bases separating them. The germline V gene encodes CDR1 SQVTM and CDR2 ANQGSEA. The CDR3 runs to 13 residues. The CDR3 reads CSVESQMNTEAFF. DNA of the CDR3: TGCAGCGTTGAGTCCCAGATGAACACTGAAGCTTTCTTT.

This clonotype was counted only a few times. The chain carries TRBV7-2 and TRBJ1-1, with 9 bases lining up with TRBD1. CDR3 length equals 15 residues. The germline CDR1 and CDR2 sequences are SGHTA and FQGNSA. V shed 0 bases and J 10 bases; nucleotides not matched to a gene: 9. DNA for the CDR3: TGTGCCAGCAGCTTAGCACCAATCAGGGACAGGGCAGCTTTCTTT. Residues: CASSLAPIRDRAAFF.

This rearrangement joins TRBV4-2 to TRBJ2-7; 8 bases are shared with TRBD2. The CDR3 loop spans 15 amino acids. Trimming removed 0 bases from V and 7 bases from J; junction bases left unmatched: 8. CDR1 is LGHNA and CDR2 is YNFKEQ in the germline V gene. The CDR3 DNA sequence: TGTGCCAGCAGCCAAGATCGGGGAGGGACTAGTGAGCAGTACTTC. It encodes CASSQDRGGTSEQYF.

V is TRBV6-6 and J is TRBJ2-3, with TRBD2 identical over 13 bases. V shed 7 bases and J 3 bases; nucleotides not matched to a gene: 7. Germline V gene lookup returns CDR1 MNHNY and CDR2 SVGAGI (reference sequence). The CDR3 contains 16 residues. The CDR3 DNA reads TGTGCCAGCAAACCTACTAGCGGGGGGGCGACAGATACGCAGTATTTT. Its protein product is CASKPTSGGATDTQYF.

A word on this clonotype: A read error may account for a junction end that differs from germline. This rearrangement joins TRBV14 to TRBJ1-5; D ambiguous. Germline V CDR1 and CDR2: SGHDN, FVKESK. This CDR3 region has 13 residues. CDR3 amino acids: CASSQSPNQPQHF. The DNA for the CDR3 is TGCGCCAGCAGCCAGAGTCCGAATCAGCCCCAGCATTTT.

The rearrangement uses TRBV7-9 and TRBJ2-3; D not certain. The germline V gene encodes CDR1 SEHNR and CDR2 FQNEAQ (reference sequence). The CDR3 is made up of 13 amino acids. V was clipped by 5 bases and J by 5 bases, with 11 bases between them. This CDR3 reads CASSVFPGDTQYF. In DNA form, the CDR3 reads TGTGCCAGCAGCGTATTCCCCGGAGATACGCAGTATTTT.

This clonotype was picked up a small number of times. The chain joins TRBV6-2 or TRBV6-3 to TRBJ2-1, with D maybe TRBD1 (5 bases). This CDR3 comprises 11 residues. Trimming cost V 8 bases and J 9 bases, with 11 bases left between them. Germline CDR1 reads MNHEY; CDR2 reads SVGEGT. CDR3: CASSGLGEQFF. The CDR3 DNA reads TGTGCCAGCTCAGGGTTGGGTGAGCAGTTCTTC.

In its sample, this clonotype was seen once. The rearrangement joins TRBV4-3 to TRBJ2-3; 11 positions agree with TRBD1. The CDR3 runs to 17 residues. Germline CDR1 is LGHNA and CDR2 is YSLEER. V dropped 0 bases and J dropped 6; count of bases not matched to a gene: 8. For the CDR3, the DNA is TGCGCCAGCAGCCAAGATCGTGGGGACAGGGGGACGGATACGCAGTATTTT. Translating it yields CASSQDRGDRGTDTQYF.

The chain links TRBV6-5 to TRBJ1-6; D gene ambiguous. The V end was cut by 5 bases, the J end by 6 bases, with 11 bases between. CDR3 length: 14 residues. Germline values: CDR1 MNHEY, CDR2 SVGAGI. In nucleotides, the CDR3 is TGTGCCAGCAGTCCCAGAATAACTAATTCACCCCTCCACTTT. Protein product: CASSPRITNSPLHF.